This T cell receptor (beta chain) comes out of a study of monozygotic twins with inflammatory bowel disease. Overall study findings and caveats: Twin concordance left repertoire similarity unchanged, with limited power a possible explanation for this lack of difference. Fewer shared clonotypes with others were found in IBD patients than in healthy twins, especially with disease activity.

Comment on this clonotype: What it binds is unknown.

Looked up from germline, CDR1 is MGHRA and CDR2 is YSYEKL. The CDR3 has 16 residues. UMIs incorporating a 6-nucleotide sample barcode were appended by means of template switching. TCRalpha and TCRbeta cDNA went through two nested PCRs of approximately 16 and 10 cycles. TCRdb derives one entry per CDR3 protein from the 5' RACE reads, leaving out DNA. This table holds some 200,000 distinct CDR3 sequences. The clonotype was recovered from a human donor with ulcerative colitis or Crohn's disease, or a healthy co-twin of an affected twin (not recorded which). The chain is built from TRBV4-1 and TRBJ2-1; TCRdb reports TRBD1, a call that lacks DNA to check it against. Input material: blood. The CDR3 loop is CASSQGTPGRRNEQFF.